The clone carrying this T cell receptor (beta chain) was found a few times. Antigen specificity is unknown. This specimen comes from a study of T cell repertoires in cytomegalovirus infection. In TCRdb, the reads were re-called with MiXCR into one record per CDR3 protein. The table has approximately 310,000 distinct CDR3 sequences, around 25% seen once; the top ten hold about an eighth. Looked up from germline, CDR1 is DFQATT and CDR2 is SNEGSKA (reference sequence). The CDR3 spans 15 residues. V lost 5 bases and J 5 bases, leaving 19 bases between the germline ends. The J gene is TRBJ1-5, the V gene TRBV20-1; D perhaps matches TRBD1 (5 bases). The input for sequencing was cultured PBMCs, taken from culture after CMV antigen stimulation. The TCR comes from a human donor in good health (CMV status not recorded). Some clones in this sample may be carry-over from other donors' samples. The CDR3 reads CSALQLSGLDQPQHF. CDR3 in DNA: TGCAGTGCTCTCCAATTATCAGGGTTAGATCAGCCCCAGCATTTT.